The 29 T cell receptor beta chains below all came from one sample that was sequenced in a study of T cell responses to AZD1222 COVID-19 vaccine. Data came from immunoSEQ multiplex PCR; TCRdb stores just in-frame clones and leaves some out. The profile shows about 120,000 clones, approximately 90% of them singletons. The source was peripheral blood, collected 28 days after the second AZD1222 dose. The source of these receptors is an adult who received the AZD1222 COVID-19 vaccine.

V is TRBV20-1 and J is TRBJ1-5; no reliable D call. Trimming pared 3 bases from V and 7 bases from J, leaving 16 bases between. The CDR3 is 14 residues long. Per germline, CDR1 DFQATT and CDR2 SNEGSKA (reference sequence). CDR3 in DNA: TGCAGTGCTAGTCTGAGGCCCCGAACACAGCCCCAGCATTTT. Protein sequence: CSASLRPRTQPQHF.

This chain joins TRBV6-2 or TRBV6-3 and TRBJ1-1; tentatively, D is TRBD1 (6 bases). Germline V gene lookup returns CDR1 MNHEY and CDR2 SVGEGT. Trimming stripped 6 bases from V and 5 bases from J, with 16 bases between. The CDR3 spans 14 residues. The chain's CDR3 is CASSSLRGITEAFF. In DNA form, the CDR3 reads TGTGCCAGCAGCTCTCTGAGGGGGATTACTGAAGCTTTCTTT.

This CDR3 reads CATSRDRGNTEAFF. The DNA for the CDR3 is TGTGCCACCAGCCGGGACAGGGGGAACACTGAAGCTTTCTTT. The chain uses TRBV15 and TRBJ1-1, with 10 bases that match TRBD1. Trimming cost V 5 bases and J 1 base; bases outside gene matches: 1. The CDR3 consists of 14 residues. CDR1 is LNHNV and CDR2 is YYDKDF in the germline V gene (reference sequence).

This chain links TRBV2 with TRBJ1-2; 7 bases fit TRBD1. Germline assignment: CDR1 SNHLY and CDR2 FYNNEI. The V and J ends lost 6 bases and 0 bases, in that order; junction bases with no gene match: 1. The CDR3 consists of 13 residues. DNA for the CDR3: TGTGCCAGCAGCGGGACAGCTAACTATGGCTACACCTTC. Amino acids: CASSGTANYGYTF.

The chain links TRBV7-2 to TRBJ1-2; TRBD1 might be the D (5 bases). This CDR3 spans 15 amino acids. The V and J ends lost 4 bases and 0 bases respectively, with 12 bases between them. CDR1 and CDR2 (germline): SGHTA, FQGNSA. The CDR3 nucleotides are TGTGCCAGCAGCTACGGGGGGGACGCTAACTATGGCTACACCTTC. Its translation: CASSYGGDANYGYTF.

The CDR3 nucleotides read TGTGCCAGCAGTTACTCCAGGGACGGAGGCCAGTACTTC. Encoded protein: CASSYSRDGGQYF. V and J are TRBV6-5 and TRBJ2-5; either TRBD1 or TRBD2 may fit D (5 bases each). Germline V gene lookup returns CDR1 MNHEY and CDR2 SVGAGI. This CDR3 is 13 amino acids long. V was pared by 0 bases and J by 10 bases, with 12 bases between.

This clone was seen a single time. The rearrangement joins TRBV5-1 to TRBJ2-1; D ambiguous. V lost 6 bases to trimming and J lost 0 bases, with 13 bases between them. Germline CDR1 reads SGHRS; CDR2 reads YFSETQ. This CDR3 has 15 residues. In DNA form, the CDR3 reads TGCGCCAGCACCCTTGACCCAAGCTCCTACAATGAGCAGTTCTTC. Translating it yields CASTLDPSSYNEQFF.

This rearrangement joins TRBV19 to TRBJ1-5; D uncertain. CDR3 length: 14 residues. V dropped 8 bases and J dropped 7 bases, with 18 bases sitting between them. CDR1 and CDR2 (germline): LNHDA, SQIVND (reference sequence). The CDR3 region has the DNA TGTGCCAGTGGTGGAGCAGGTAGAGACCAGCCCCAGCATTTT. It is translated as CASGGAGRDQPQHF.

The CDR3, as DNA: TGTGCCAGCAGCTTGCTAGCGGGGCTTGGGAATGAGCAGTTCTTC. Protein sequence: CASSLLAGLGNEQFF. The V call is TRBV7-9, the J call TRBJ2-1; the match to TRBD2 covers 9 bases. There are 15 residues in the CDR3. V was pared by 3 bases and J by 7 bases, with 7 bases of the junction left unmatched. The germline CDR1 and CDR2 sequences are SEHNR and FQNEAQ (reference sequence).

This clone has only a few counts. The rearrangement links TRBV6-1 to TRBJ1-2, with 8 bases aligning to TRBD1. The CDR3 sequence is 17 residues long. Trimming cost V 4 bases and J 2 bases; bases outside gene matches: 12. Germline V gene data show CDR1 as MNHNS and CDR2 as SASEGT. CDR3 DNA sequence: TGTGCCAGCAGTGCAAGAGGGACAGGAGGGGCAAACTATGGCTACACCTTC. Residues: CASSARGTGGANYGYTF.

The V call is TRBV18, the J call TRBJ1-1, with D possibly being TRBD1 (5 bases). Per the germline V gene, CDR1 is KGHSH and CDR2 is LQKENI. V was cut by 2 bases and J by 1 base, with 11 bases left in between. There are 15 residues in the CDR3. The DNA of the CDR3 is TGTGCCAGCTCACCATTGCCAGGGACGAACACTGAAGCTTTCTTT. It encodes CASSPLPGTNTEAFF.

This chain links TRBV30 with TRBJ2-2, with a weak D call TRBD1 (6 bases). Germline loops: CDR1 GTSNPN, CDR2 SVGIG (reference sequence). The CDR3 length is 14 residues. The V gene lost 4 bases and the J gene lost 6 bases, with 15 bases spanning the gap. The CDR3 DNA is TGTGCCTGGAAGGGGACAAGCTCCGCCGGGGAGCTGTTTTTT. Its protein is CAWKGTSSAGELFF. The full variable domain, completed using reference TRBV30 and TRBJ2-2, is SQTIHQWPATLVQPVGSPLSLECTVEGTSNPNLYWYRQAAGRGLQLLFYSVGIGQISSEVPQNLSASRPQDRQFILSSKKLLLSDSGFYLCAWKGTSSAGELFFGEGSRLTVL.

The genes are TRBV10-3 and TRBJ2-7, with D unresolved. V shed 6 bases and J shed 0 bases, with 15 bases lying between them. CDR3 size: 15 residues. Germline loops: CDR1 ENHRY, CDR2 SYGVKD. The CDR3 DNA reads TGTGCCATCAGCGAAGTCTCGAGGACCTCCTACGAGCAGTACTTC. It codes for CAISEVSRTSYEQYF.

The gene calls are TRBV15 and TRBJ1-2; 11 bases are shared with TRBD1. Germline assignment: CDR1 LNHNV and CDR2 YYDKDF (reference sequence). CDR3 length: 14 residues. Germline trimming cut 0 bases from V and 7 bases from J; bases unmatched to any gene: 1. The CDR3 reads CATSRDGTGGGYTF. Written as DNA, the CDR3 is TGTGCCACCAGCAGAGATGGGACAGGGGGTGGCTACACCTTC.

The rearrangement uses TRBV7-9 and TRBJ2-3, with no clear D. CDR3 length: 13 amino acids. Germline-derived CDR1 and CDR2 are SEHNR and FQNEAQ (reference sequence). V gave up 5 bases and J gave up 4 bases, with 10 bases separating them. The CDR3 sequence: CASSTWMADTQYF. The CDR3 DNA is TGTGCCAGCAGCACTTGGATGGCAGATACGCAGTATTTT.

V usage is TRBV6-6 and J usage is TRBJ2-7; D is undetermined. Germline-derived CDR1 and CDR2 are MNHNY and SVGAGI (reference sequence). This CDR3 is built from 14 residues. The V and J ends lost 0 bases and 2 bases respectively, with 8 bases between them. The CDR3 loop is CASSYSNVAYEQYF. In DNA form, the CDR3 reads TGTGCCAGCAGTTACTCGAACGTAGCCTACGAGCAGTACTTC.

The rearrangement joins TRBV14 to TRBJ1-1; 9 bases match TRBD1. J lost 4 bases, V lost 4 bases, and 1 base had no gene match. The germline V gene has CDR1 SGHDN and CDR2 FVKESK. CDR3 length equals 13 residues. The CDR3 reads CASSPTGGTEAFF. The CDR3 DNA is TGTGCCAGCAGCCCGACAGGGGGCACTGAAGCTTTCTTT. The entire variable domain, with the rest obtained from reference TRBV14 and TRBJ1-1, is as follows: EAGVTQFPSHSVIEKGQTVTLRCDPISGHDNLYWYRRVMGKEIKFLLHFVKESKQDESGMPNNRFLAERTGGTYSTLKVQPAELEDSGVYFCASSPTGGTEAFFGQGTRLTVV.

The rearrangement links TRBV7-2 to TRBJ2-1; 12 positions agree with TRBD2. This CDR3 has 15 amino acids. V lost 5 bases, J lost 9 bases, and 8 bases stayed unmatched. Per the germline V gene, CDR1 is SGHTA and CDR2 is FQGNSA. CDR3 residues: CASSPPSGGGGEQFF. CDR3 sequence (DNA): TGTGCCAGCAGCCCACCTAGCGGGGGGGGAGGTGAGCAGTTCTTC.

This clone turned up a few times. The J gene is TRBJ1-1, the V gene TRBV30; D is undetermined. The CDR3 contains 13 residues. V lost 0 bases and J 4 bases, leaving 9 bases between the germline ends. The germline gives CDR1 GTSNPN, CDR2 SVGIG (reference sequence). As DNA, the CDR3 is TGTGCCTGGAGTGTCATGGGTCTCACTGAAGCTTTCTTT. Encoded protein: CAWSVMGLTEAFF.

This rearrangement joins TRBV6-2 or TRBV6-3 to TRBJ2-6; D is unclear. V lost 5 bases and J 2 bases, leaving 7 bases between the germline ends. The germline V gene encodes CDR1 MNHEY and CDR2 SVGEGT. This CDR3 region has 14 residues. In DNA, the CDR3 is TGTGCCAGCAGTCGGACGGCTGGGGCCAACGTCCTGACTTTC. The encoded protein is CASSRTAGANVLTF.

The gene calls are TRBV2 and TRBJ1-1; no clear D. The germline CDR1 and CDR2 sequences are SNHLY and FYNNEI. The ends were cut back, 5 bases at V and 4 bases at J, with 14 bases in the middle. The CDR3 has 14 residues. DNA of the CDR3: TGTGCCAGCAGTTGGGAGGCCCGGGTCACTGAAGCTTTCTTT. This translates into CASSWEARVTEAFF.

This chain connects TRBV6-5 to TRBJ2-5; D unresolved. The CDR3 has 14 amino acids. V lost 0 bases to trimming and J lost 3 bases, with 8 bases between them. Germline V gene lookup returns CDR1 MNHEY and CDR2 SVGAGI. The DNA of the CDR3 is TGTGCCAGCAGTTACTCTCCGGGTAAAGAGACCCAGTACTTC. It translates to CASSYSPGKETQYF.

The genes are TRBV18 and TRBJ2-7; TRBD1 matches at 8 bases. The length of the CDR3 is 16 residues. V dropped 4 bases and J dropped 2; count of bases not matched to a gene: 10. Per germline, CDR1 KGHSH and CDR2 LQKENI. The CDR3: CASSRGQGSEPYEQYF. CDR3 nucleotides: TGTGCCAGCTCACGAGGACAGGGTTCCGAGCCCTACGAGCAGTACTTC.

This clone was seen more than once but under ten times. The DNA of the CDR3 is TGTGCCTGGAGTGTACAGGGCGGTGAGCCCCAGCATTTT. Protein sequence: CAWSVQGGEPQHF. This chain uses TRBV30 with TRBJ1-5; D perhaps matches TRBD1 (6 bases). Deletions cut 0 bases from V and 8 bases from J, with 11 bases between. The CDR3 covers 13 residues. The germline V gene encodes CDR1 GTSNPN and CDR2 SVGIG (reference sequence). The full variable domain, rest sourced from reference TRBV30 and TRBJ1-5, is SQTIHQWPATLVQPVGSPLSLECTVEGTSNPNLYWYRQAAGRGLQLLFYSVGIGQISSEVPQNLSASRPQDRQFILSSKKLLLSDSGFYLCAWSVQGGEPQHFGDGTRLSIL.

The chain recombines TRBV18 with TRBJ1-1; D is ambiguous. V was trimmed by 2 bases and J by 0 bases, leaving 22 bases between them. CDR1 is KGHSH and CDR2 is LQKENI in the germline V gene. The CDR3 is made up of 19 amino acids. This chain's CDR3 is CASSPGVGGFSPLNTEAFF. In DNA form, the CDR3 reads TGTGCCAGCTCACCAGGGGTCGGTGGGTTTTCACCCCTGAACACTGAAGCTTTCTTT.

The rearrangement uses TRBV3-1 (or the pseudogene TRBV3-2) and TRBJ2-3; 10 nucleotides align to TRBD2. From germline, CDR1 is LGHDT and CDR2 YNNKEL (reference sequence). The J segment lost 4 bases and the V segment lost 6 bases, leaving 7 bases of the junction unmatched. The CDR3 length is 15 residues. CDR3 protein: CASRRSGGAADTQYF. The CDR3 nucleotides read TGTGCCAGCAGACGGAGCGGGGGGGCGGCAGATACGCAGTATTTT.

The chain combines TRBV7-3 with TRBJ1-2, with 7 positions matching TRBD1. Germline V lookup: CDR1 SGHTA, CDR2 FQGTGA. This CDR3 is 15 amino acids long. V was clipped by 1 base and J by 6 bases; unmatched bases: 8. The CDR3 spells CASSLIGGGNDGYTF. CDR3 sequence (DNA): TGTGCCAGCAGCTTAATAGGAGGGGGCAACGATGGCTACACCTTC. Full variable domain (outside the CDR3, taken from reference TRBV7-3 and TRBJ1-2): GAGVSQTPSNKVTEKGKYVELRCDPISGHTALYWYRQSLGQGPEFLIYFQGTGAADDSGLPNDRFFAVRPEGSVSTLKIQRTERGDSAVYLCASSLIGGGNDGYTFGSGTRLTVV.

In its sample, this clone was seen a few times. The chain recombines TRBV4-2 with TRBJ2-1; TRBD2 agrees at 14 bases. With 3 bases clipped from V and 8 bases from J, the junction kept 6 bases outside the gene matches. Germline-derived CDR1 and CDR2 are LGHNA and YNFKEQ. This CDR3 has 16 residues. CDR3 nucleotide sequence: TGTGCCAGCAGCCACCAGACTAGCGGGGGGGCCTATGAGCAGTTCTTC. Its translation: CASSHQTSGGAYEQFF.

The chain carries TRBV15 and TRBJ2-7; maybe TRBD2 (6 bases). The CDR3 is made up of 16 amino acids. The V gene's germline CDR1 is LNHNV and CDR2 YYDKDF (reference sequence). V lost 1 base and J lost 4, with 17 bases in between. CDR3 protein: CATSRGGGRPRYEQYF. The CDR3 region has the DNA TGTGCCACCAGCAGAGGGGGAGGCAGGCCTCGGTACGAGCAGTACTTC.